A single sample is the source of the 30 T cell receptor beta chains below, sequenced in a study of blood T cell repertoires in COVID-19. Repertoires were generated with immunoSEQ multiplex PCR, while TCRdb's copy carries only in-frame clones and drops some. This table has about 200,000 clones, around 86% appearing once. The material sequenced was peripheral blood. These receptors were obtained from a man aged 45-65 years with acute or convalescent COVID-19.

The CDR3 spells CASTLGGPMAQPQHF. The CDR3 DNA follows: TGTGCCAGCACCCTGGGGGGTCCCATGGCCCAGCCCCAGCATTTT. The V call is TRBV6-5, the J call TRBJ1-5; tentative D call: TRBD1 (5 bases). V was clipped by 7 bases and J by 7 bases, with 20 bases between them. The CDR3 totals 15 residues. Germline CDR1 MNHEY, CDR2 SVGAGI.

The gene calls are TRBV6-5 and TRBJ1-2, with no clear D. Trimming removed 4 bases from V and 4 bases from J, with 7 bases in between. The length of the CDR3 is 12 residues. Germline V gene data show CDR1 as MNHEY and CDR2 as SVGAGI. The CDR3 DNA reads as TGTGCCAGCAGTTCACAGAGCTATGGCTACACCTTC. Encoded protein: CASSSQSYGYTF.

This clone was seen a few times. The V gene is TRBV6-5, the J gene TRBJ2-7, with a weak D call TRBD1 (5 bases). V was cut by 0 bases and J by 3 bases, with 9 bases left in between. The germline V gene encodes CDR1 MNHEY and CDR2 SVGAGI. The CDR3 has 14 amino acids. The CDR3 DNA reads as TGTGCCAGCAGTTACTCTCAGGGAAGCTACGAGCAGTACTTC. Translating it yields CASSYSQGSYEQYF.

The CDR3 protein is CASSRRQGYTEAFF. CDR3 DNA sequence: TGTGCCAGTAGTAGGAGACAGGGCTACACTGAAGCTTTCTTT. The J gene is TRBJ1-1, the V gene TRBV19, with 7 bases lining up with TRBD1. The ends lost 4 bases at V and 3 bases at J; junction bases unmatched: 5. Germline CDR1 LNHDA, CDR2 SQIVND (reference sequence). This CDR3 region has 14 residues.

This rearrangement joins TRBV6-5 to TRBJ2-1, with TRBD1 matching over 8 bases. Germline V gene sequence: CDR1 MNHEY, CDR2 SVGAGI. This CDR3 is built from 15 residues. V shed 8 bases and J 4 bases; nucleotides not matched to a gene: 10. CDR3 protein: CASPGAGGPYNEQFF. CDR3 DNA: TGTGCCAGCCCTGGGGCAGGGGGCCCGTACAATGAGCAGTTCTTC.

This clone showed up just a few times. This chain uses TRBV2 with TRBJ2-7, with 9 positions matching TRBD1. This CDR3 is 16 amino acids long. Looked up from germline, CDR1 is SNHLY and CDR2 is FYNNEI. V trimming: 6 bases; J trimming: 5 bases; junction bases outside the gene matches: 14. CDR3 loop: CASRALPGQGANEQYF. DNA of the CDR3: TGTGCCAGCAGGGCACTCCCGGGACAGGGAGCTAACGAGCAGTACTTC.

This clone was recorded once. This chain joins TRBV6-1 and TRBJ2-7; D ambiguous. Trimming cost V 2 bases and J 3 bases, with 8 bases left between them. Germline CDR1 and CDR2: MNHNS and SASEGT. This CDR3 is 13 amino acids long. This CDR3 reads CASSEYRDYEQYF. In DNA form, the CDR3 reads TGTGCCAGCAGTGAATACCGAGACTACGAGCAGTACTTC.

This chain uses TRBV30 with TRBJ2-2, with TRBD1 identical over 8 bases. The CDR3 has 13 amino acids. Germline CDR1 GTSNPN, CDR2 SVGIG (reference sequence). J gave up 6 bases and V 2 bases, and 2 bases lay outside the gene matches. CDR3 in amino acids: CAWSRQGPGELFF. The CDR3 coding sequence is TGTGCCTGGAGTAGACAGGGGCCCGGGGAGCTGTTTTTT.

Worth noting for this clone: Other DNA sequences in this sample translate to the same CDR3. This chain links TRBV18 with TRBJ2-1; possibly TRBD1 for D (5 bases). This CDR3 has 15 amino acids. Germline CDR1 KGHSH, CDR2 LQKENI. V shed 0 bases and J shed 9 bases, with 15 bases lying between them. CDR3 sequence reads: CASSPPGRAPPEQFF. CDR3 nucleotide sequence: TGTGCCAGCTCACCACCAGGCAGGGCCCCACCTGAGCAGTTCTTC.

The CDR3, as DNA: TGTGCCAGCAGCTTTCGGGAGAATTTGAGAGGTCGGTCCTACAATGAGCAGTTCTTC. This encodes CASSFRENLRGRSYNEQFF. The chain uses TRBV7-6 and TRBJ2-1, with a tentative D call TRBD2 (6 bases). Germline V gene sequence: CDR1 SGHVS, CDR2 FNYEAQ. V lost 3 bases, J lost 1 base, and 22 bases lay in between. The CDR3 extends over 19 amino acids.

The J gene is TRBJ1-6, the V gene TRBV3-1 (or the pseudogene TRBV3-2); 10 bases line up with TRBD1. The V segment lost 8 bases and the J segment 8 bases; nucleotides outside the gene matches: 9. CDR3 length: 15 amino acids. Germline CDR1 and CDR2: LGHDT and YNNKEL (reference sequence). The CDR3: CASQSGTGEHSPLHF. The DNA of the CDR3 is TGTGCCAGCCAATCCGGGACAGGGGAGCATTCACCCCTCCACTTT.

The genes are TRBV30 and TRBJ2-1; maybe TRBD2 (5 bases). Trimming left V 7 bases short and J 9 bases short, with 19 bases between. The CDR3 is 13 amino acids. The V gene's germline CDR1 is GTSNPN and CDR2 SVGIG (reference sequence). This chain's CDR3 is CAFQAALQSEQFF. In DNA form, the CDR3 reads TGTGCCTTTCAAGCGGCCCTCCAATCTGAGCAGTTCTTC.

The J gene is TRBJ2-7, the V gene TRBV5-1; 7 bases agree with TRBD2. The CDR3 is 16 amino acids. The V segment lost 4 bases and the J segment 0 bases; nucleotides outside the gene matches: 10. In germline, CDR1 is SGHRS, CDR2 YFSETQ. The CDR3 DNA reads as TGCGCCAGCAGCCCCGCCGGAAGCGGGGACTCCTACGAGCAGTACTTC. Translation gives CASSPAGSGDSYEQYF. The full variable domain, completed using reference TRBV5-1 and TRBJ2-7, is KAGVTQTPRYLIKTRGQQVTLSCSPISGHRSVSWYQQTPGQGLQFLFEYFSETQRNKGNFPGRFSGRQFSNSRSEMNVSTLELGDSALYLCASSPAGSGDSYEQYFGPGTRLTVT.

V gene TRBV30 combines with J gene TRBJ1-3; possible D gene TRBD1, 5 bases. The CDR3 has 18 amino acids. V lost 7 bases and J lost 0, with 25 bases in between. Germline CDR1 is GTSNPN and CDR2 is SVGIG (reference sequence). This chain's CDR3 is CASGAGVRTGRSGNTIYF. The CDR3 nucleotides are TGTGCCTCTGGGGCTGGGGTACGTACAGGCCGCTCTGGAAACACCATATATTTT.

The gene calls are TRBV20-1 and TRBJ1-2; TRBD1 matches at 9 bases. The CDR3 sequence is 11 residues long. Per the germline V gene, CDR1 is DFQATT and CDR2 is SNEGSKA (reference sequence). CDR3 sequence (DNA): TGCAGGTTACAGGGGGCGGAAGGCTACACCTTC. This gives the protein CRLQGAEGYTF.

This clone was counted once. The chain couples TRBV19 to TRBJ2-3; perhaps TRBD2 as D (5 bases). Trimming left V 6 bases short and J 2 bases short, with 12 bases between. Germline CDR1 and CDR2: LNHDA and SQIVND (reference sequence). The CDR3 runs 14 residues. In nucleotides, the CDR3 is TGTGCCAGTAGCCCACGAGGGCACACAGATACGCAGTATTTT. Its protein is CASSPRGHTDTQYF.

This clone was seen only a few times. The chain recombines TRBV12-3 or TRBV12-4 with TRBJ1-4; TRBD1 is a possible D gene (5 bases). CDR3 length: 11 amino acids. The germline V and J ends were trimmed by 9 bases and 9 bases, with 11 bases remaining between them. CDR3 amino acids: CASRGYQKLFF. CDR3 bases: TGTGCCAGTAGGGGTTACCAAAAACTGTTTTTT.

The rearrangement joins TRBV7-9 to TRBJ1-2, with D maybe TRBD1 (6 bases). This CDR3 is 15 amino acids long. Per germline, CDR1 SEHNR and CDR2 FQNEAQ (reference sequence). V lost 5 bases and J 3 bases, leaving 16 bases between the germline ends. CDR3 region: CASSTRTATDYGYTF. The CDR3 bases are TGTGCCAGCAGCACCCGGACAGCCACGGACTATGGCTACACCTTC.

The chain has TRBV7-2 and TRBJ1-1, with TRBD1 matching over 9 bases. The CDR3 spans 16 residues. The V segment lost 6 bases and the J segment 1 base; nucleotides outside the gene matches: 9. Germline CDR1 and CDR2: SGHTA and FQGNSA. The CDR3 is CASRPGTGRGNTEAFF. CDR3 bases: TGTGCCAGCAGGCCCGGGACAGGGAGGGGGAACACTGAAGCTTTCTTT.

In DNA, the CDR3 is TGTGCCAGCAGTGGTGAGTGGGGGGATAATGAAAAACTGTTTTTT. Translation: CASSGEWGDNEKLFF. The chain joins TRBV25-1 to TRBJ1-4; a possible D gene is TRBD1 (5 bases). The CDR3 has 15 amino acids. V was pared by 4 bases and J by 4 bases, with 13 bases between. CDR1 is MGHDK, CDR2 SYGVNS, per germline.

The gene calls are TRBV5-1 and TRBJ1-1, with D unclear. This CDR3 region has 15 residues. The V end was cut by 0 bases, the J end by 1 base, with 10 bases between. The germline gives CDR1 SGHRS, CDR2 YFSETQ. The CDR3 DNA is TGCGCCAGCAGCTTGGCCGGTGCGGGGAACACTGAAGCTTTCTTT. It specifies CASSLAGAGNTEAFF.

V usage is TRBV11-2 and J usage is TRBJ2-7; D gene unclear. The CDR3 runs 14 residues. The V and J ends lost 5 bases and 2 bases respectively, with 13 bases between them. Germline assignment: CDR1 SGHAT and CDR2 FQNNGV. In DNA form, the CDR3 reads TGTGCCAGCAGCCCCCCTTCTGGAGCCTACGAGCAGTACTTC. This encodes CASSPPSGAYEQYF.

V usage is TRBV7-9 and J usage is TRBJ1-5; TRBD1 aligns across 9 bases. This CDR3 contains 16 residues. Germline V lookup: CDR1 SEHNR, CDR2 FQNEAQ (reference sequence). Unmatched junction bases numbered 10, after V lost 5 bases and J lost 5 bases. CDR3 coding DNA: TGTGCCAGCAGCATAGGGACAGGGCGAACTGATCAGCCCCAGCATTTT. Encoded protein: CASSIGTGRTDQPQHF. The variable domain in full, completed from reference TRBV7-9 and TRBJ1-5, reads DTGVSQNPRHKITKRGQNVTFRCDPISEHNRLYWYRQTLGQGPEFLTYFQNEAQLEKSRLLSDRFSAERPKGSFSTLEIQRTEQGDSAMYLCASSIGTGRTDQPQHFGDGTRLSIL.

The chain links TRBV2 to TRBJ1-1, with 7 nucleotides matching TRBD1. The CDR3 contains 15 residues. J gave up 1 base and V 7 bases, and 9 bases lay outside the gene matches. The germline CDR1 and CDR2 sequences are SNHLY and FYNNEI. The CDR3 nucleotides are TGTGCCAGCAATAGACAGGGTGGACCGAACACTGAAGCTTTCTTT. It yields the protein CASNRQGGPNTEAFF.

The chain carries TRBV6-4 and TRBJ1-2; 11 nucleotides agree with TRBD1. In germline, CDR1 is MRHNA, CDR2 SNTAGT. The CDR3 consists of 15 residues. J gave up 9 bases and V 1 base, and 7 bases lay outside the gene matches. The CDR3 loop reads CASSDWTGGLESYTF. The CDR3 DNA is TGTGCCAGCAGTGACTGGACAGGGGGCTTGGAAAGCTACACCTTC.

The genes are TRBV11-2 and TRBJ1-4; the D gene is possibly TRBD1 (5 bases). The CDR3 runs 13 residues. The V and J ends lost 5 bases and 4 bases respectively, with 8 bases between them. CDR1 SGHAT and CDR2 FQNNGV come from the germline V gene. CDR3 nucleotide sequence: TGTGCCAGCAGCCCAGGGATTAATGAAAAACTGTTTTTT. Its translation: CASSPGINEKLFF.

This clone has only a few counts. This chain connects TRBV27 to TRBJ1-1; 7 bases agree with TRBD1. J lost 1 base, V lost 8 bases, and 7 bases had no gene match. The CDR3 contains 14 residues. Germline V gives CDR1 MNHEY, CDR2 SMNVEV (reference sequence). The CDR3 DNA sequence: TGTGCCAGCCGAGCACGGACAGGGAACACTGAAGCTTTCTTT. It is translated as CASRARTGNTEAFF.

This clone was seen just once. The chain has TRBV7-8 and TRBJ2-1, with TRBD2 matching over 10 bases. The CDR3 has 16 residues. CDR1 SGHVS and CDR2 FQNEAQ come from the germline V gene. Trimming removed 1 base from V and 7 bases from J; junction bases left unmatched: 7. The CDR3 is CASSLVTSGDINEQFF. CDR3 nucleotide sequence: TGTGCCAGCAGCTTAGTTACTAGCGGGGACATAAATGAGCAGTTCTTC.

The chain carries TRBV6-1 and TRBJ1-2; possible D gene TRBD1, 5 bases. The V end was cut by 1 base, the J end by 7 bases, with 13 bases between. Germline loops: CDR1 MNHNS, CDR2 SASEGT. This CDR3 region has 14 residues. The CDR3 spells CASSEVVGVSGYTF. The CDR3 bases are TGTGCCAGCAGTGAAGTAGTAGGGGTGAGTGGCTACACCTTC.

This clone was observed many times. The chain is built from TRBV27 and TRBJ2-7; 8 bases are shared with TRBD2. After removal of 5 bases from V and 4 bases from J, the junction contained 7 bases not matched to a gene. The CDR3 loop spans 14 amino acids. Germline CDR1 is MNHEY and CDR2 is SMNVEV (reference sequence). The CDR3 sequence is CASSGIAGMYEQYF. CDR3 sequence (DNA): TGTGCCAGCAGTGGTATAGCGGGGATGTACGAGCAGTACTTC.